The present T cell receptor (beta chain) was sequenced within a study of blood T cell repertoires in COVID-19. Study in general: The analysed material was cDNA or gDNA that came from T cells, B-cell-depleted T cells, or PBMCs.

Participants were placed into cohorts based on the clinical history they reported. A PCR-confirmed or clinician-diagnosed COVID-19 case had contacted exposed participants within 2 weeks of entry. The protocol was immunoSEQ multiplex PCR, while the TCRdb copy is restricted to in-frame clones and leaves out a portion. Of about 180,000 clones in the sample, nearly 80% are singletons; the top ten hold approximately 15%. The CDR3 loop spans 14 amino acids. The junction had 5 bases not matched to a gene; V was cut back by 5 bases and J by 4 bases. Germline V lookup: CDR1 SGDLS, CDR2 YYNGEE. The rearrangement links TRBV9 to TRBJ2-7, with TRBD2 identical over 11 bases. The TCR was taken from a man between 60 and 75 years old who had been exposed to COVID-19. Sequenced sample: PBMCs or T cells enriched from blood (not recorded which). CDR3 nucleotide sequence: TGTGCCAGCAGTCGTAGCGGGAGGGCATACGAGCAGTACTTC. Protein product: CASSRSGRAYEQYF.